This passage covers 11 T cell receptor beta chains from one sample sequenced in a study of blood T cell repertoires in COVID-19. Clones were read by immunoSEQ multiplex PCR, and TCRdb kept only the in-frame ones, dropping some. Here the sample spans about 180,000 clones, about 83% being singletons. The sequenced sample consisted of PBMCs or T cells enriched from blood (not recorded which). The source is a woman aged 25 to 45 who had recovered from COVID-19.

The chain couples TRBV19 to TRBJ2-1, with TRBD2 matching 7 bases. V shed 5 bases and J 4 bases; nucleotides not matched to a gene: 8. Germline V gene data show CDR1 as LNHDA and CDR2 as SQIVND (reference sequence). The CDR3 is 15 amino acids. CDR3 sequence reads: CASSPLASGYNEQFF. The CDR3 DNA is TGTGCCAGTAGTCCCCTGGCTAGCGGTTACAATGAGCAGTTCTTC.

The chain employs TRBV6-1 and TRBJ2-7; 7 bases are a match to TRBD2. The J segment lost 3 bases and the V segment lost 1 base, leaving 3 bases of the junction unmatched. Per germline, CDR1 MNHNS and CDR2 SASEGT. The length of the CDR3 is 14 residues. The CDR3 sequence: CASSEGSGRYEQYF. The CDR3 DNA is TGTGCCAGCAGTGAAGGTAGCGGGCGCTACGAGCAGTACTTC.

The V call is TRBV28, the J call TRBJ1-5, with TRBD1 matching over 7 bases. Germline loops: CDR1 MDHEN, CDR2 SYDVKM. V was clipped by 6 bases and J by 6 bases; unmatched bases: 5. The CDR3 covers 13 residues. The CDR3 loop reads CASSPDRVQPQHF. In nucleotides, the CDR3 is TGTGCCAGCAGCCCTGACAGGGTTCAGCCCCAGCATTTT.

The genes are TRBV19 and TRBJ2-2, with a tentative D call TRBD1 (6 bases). Germline V lookup: CDR1 LNHDA, CDR2 SQIVND (reference sequence). There are 16 residues in the CDR3. Trimming took 4 bases from V and 4 from J, leaving 16 bases between them. CDR3 sequence reads: CASSSYRVAGTGELFF. The CDR3 coding sequence is TGTGCCAGTAGTAGCTACAGGGTGGCGGGCACCGGGGAGCTGTTTTTT.

The chain carries TRBV18 and TRBJ1-4; the D gene is possibly TRBD1 (6 bases). The CDR3 contains 15 residues. Germline lookup yields CDR1 KGHSH and CDR2 LQKENI. Trimming removed 3 bases at V and 5 bases at J, with 13 bases between. The CDR3, as DNA: TGTGCCAGCTCACCGAGCGGGACAAACAATGAAAAACTGTTTTTT. Encoded protein: CASSPSGTNNEKLFF.

This chain connects TRBV4-2 to TRBJ2-1; 7 nucleotides line up with TRBD1. The ends lost 0 bases at V and 1 base at J; junction bases unmatched: 15. Germline-derived CDR1 and CDR2 are LGHNA and YNFKEQ. This CDR3 is 20 amino acids long. The CDR3 bases are TGTGCCAGCAGCCAAGATCTAGTGGGGGAAAGGGGGCTTTCCTACAATGAGCAGTTCTTC. Translated, it gives CASSQDLVGERGLSYNEQFF.

This chain connects TRBV11-2 to TRBJ2-3; the D gene is possibly TRBD1 (5 bases). Germline CDR1 is SGHAT and CDR2 is FQNNGV. The CDR3 contains 16 residues. V was shortened by 5 bases and J by 1 base, with 16 bases between the two germline ends. The CDR3: CASSPTIPTGTDTQYF. The DNA for the CDR3 is TGTGCCAGCAGCCCAACAATCCCGACAGGCACAGATACGCAGTATTTT.

The chain has TRBV27 and TRBJ2-1; 7 bases align to TRBD1. CDR3 length: 13 residues. Trimming at V came to 5 bases and at J to 8 bases, leaving 6 bases not matched to a gene. CDR1 is MNHEY, CDR2 SMNVEV, per germline (reference sequence). The CDR3 here is CASSDTGAYEQFF. The CDR3 DNA sequence: TGTGCCAGCAGTGACACAGGGGCCTATGAGCAGTTCTTC.

The chain couples TRBV20-1 to TRBJ1-1, with unresolved D. V was cut by 5 bases and J by 14 bases, with 15 bases left in between. The CDR3 spans 10 residues. Germline V gene sequence: CDR1 DFQATT, CDR2 SNEGSKA (reference sequence). CDR3 bases: TGCAGTGCTTATCGAGGGCAAGTCTTCTTT. Translating gives CSAYRGQVFF.

The rearrangement links TRBV18 to TRBJ1-4, with 8 bases identical to TRBD1. The CDR3 totals 14 residues. V lost 4 bases to trimming and J lost 8 bases; unmatched junction nucleotides: 6. Germline CDR1 and CDR2: KGHSH and LQKENI. The CDR3 protein is CASSLQGADEKLFF. The CDR3 DNA reads as TGTGCCAGCTCACTCCAGGGGGCGGACGAAAAACTGTTTTTT. Drawing the rest from reference TRBV18 and TRBJ1-4, the complete variable domain is NAGVMQNPRHLVRRRGQEARLRCSPMKGHSHVYWYRQLPEEGLKFMVYLQKENIIDESGMPKERFSAEFPKEGPSILRIQQVVRGDSAAYFCASSLQGADEKLFFGSGTQLSVL.

This clone was counted once. This chain links TRBV28 with TRBJ2-7; 7 bases are a match to TRBD1. After removal of 6 bases from V and 6 bases from J, the junction contained 8 bases not matched to a gene. CDR1 MDHEN and CDR2 SYDVKM come from the germline V gene. CDR3 size: 13 residues. CDR3 region: CASRQGLPGEQYF. CDR3 DNA sequence: TGTGCCAGCAGACAGGGGCTACCGGGCGAGCAGTACTTC.